This is a list of T cell receptor beta chains from one sample in a study of T cells in Graves' hyperthyroidism and ophthalmopathy. Using its own MiXCR run on the multiplex PCR reads, TCRdb lists one record per CDR3 protein. The table records about 400,000 distinct CDR3 sequences, roughly an eighth of them present only once. What was sequenced was blood. These receptors were collected from a woman aged 18-35 years with Graves' hyperthyroidism. The CDR3 runs from the conserved cysteine through the conserved F or W. The D gene is left open where the match is weak. Size values are once, few and many counts, or a class for expanded clones, and some rows have none.

d_gene	v_gene	abundance	j_gene	CDR3nt	CDR3aa
.	TRBV29-1	many	TRBJ2-5	TGCAGCGTTGCAGGGCGGCCGGGTGTTGAGACCCAGTACTTC	CSVAGRPGVETQYF
TRBD1	TRBV12-3/TRBV12-4	.	TRBJ1-5	TGTGCCAGCAGCCAGACAGGGTACAATCAGCCCCAGCATTTT	CASSQTGYNQPQHF
.	TRBV18	many	TRBJ1-5	TGTGCCAGCTCACCAACTGCCTTCCGGGGCAATCAGCCCCAGCATTTT	CASSPTAFRGNQPQHF
TRBD2	TRBV6-1	.	TRBJ2-7	TGTGCCGGCAGTGAAGAAGCGGGGAACATAGACGAGCAGTACTTC	CAGSEEAGNIDEQYF
.	TRBV7-2	many	TRBJ2-2	TGTGCCAGCAGCCTTACACCCTATACGAACACCGGGGAGCTGTTTTTT	CASSLTPYTNTGELFF
.	TRBV29-1	few	TRBJ1-2	TGCAGCGTTGAAGACTTTCCCCCGGATGGCTACACCTTC	CSVEDFPPDGYTF
TRBD1	TRBV5-1	.	TRBJ1-5	TGCGCCAGCAGCTTGGTAGGGGGCGAACAGCCCCAGCATTTT	CASSLVGGEQPQHF
.	TRBV20-1	many	TRBJ2-7	TGCAGTGCTCCCCCTGACGGATACGAGCAGTACTTC	CSAPPDGYEQYF
TRBD2	TRBV24-1	.	TRBJ2-3	TGTGCCACCAGTCGGACGTCTAGCGGGGGGACTGCGGATACGCAGTATTTT	CATSRTSSGGTADTQYF
.	TRBV9	few	TRBJ1-1	TGTGCCAGCAGCGCGGGCACAGGGTCTCAAGCTTTCTTT	CASSAGTGSQAFF
TRBD2	TRBV7-2	many	TRBJ2-2	TGTGCCAGCAGCCGTCCGGGACTAGCTAACACCGGGGAGCTGTTTTTT	CASSRPGLANTGELFF
.	TRBV27	many	TRBJ2-3	TGTGCCAGCAGTCTTCAGGGGACTACGCAGTATTTT	CASSLQGTTQYF
.	TRBV7-4	many	TRBJ2-1	TGTGCCAGCAGCTGGGGGCTCTCCACATCCTACAATGAGCAGTTCTTC	CASSWGLSTSYNEQFF
TRBD1	TRBV11-2	many	TRBJ1-6	TGTGCCAGCAGCCCAGGACAGGTTAATAATTCACCCCTCCACTTT	CASSPGQVNNSPLHF
.	TRBV4-3	many	TRBJ1-1	TGCGCCAGCAGCCTCCAGGGCCAACTGAACACTGAAGCTTTCTTT	CASSLQGQLNTEAFF
.	TRBV4-1	many	TRBJ1-4	TGCGCCAGCAGCCCACTAATGGGTGAAAAACTGTTTTTT	CASSPLMGEKLFF
.	TRBV28	many	TRBJ1-5	TGTGCCAGCTGGGGTTCAGGGGCCTACCGTAGCGATCAGCCCCAGCATTTT	CASWGSGAYRSDQPQHF
.	TRBV2	.	TRBJ2-5	TGTGCCAGCACCCTAGGGGGAAGGGCACAAGAGACCCAGTACTTC	CASTLGGRAQETQYF
TRBD2	TRBV19	.	TRBJ2-3	TGTGCCAGTAGGTCACTAGCGGGGGGGGATACGCAGTATTTT	CASRSLAGGDTQYF
.	TRBV5-1	many	TRBJ2-3	TGCGCCAGCAGCTTGGGGCAGGGGAGTGGCACAGATACGCAGTATTTT	CASSLGQGSGTDTQYF
.	TRBV19	.	TRBJ1-5	TGTGCCAGTAGTATTGTGGGGAGCAATCAGCCCCAGCATTTT	CASSIVGSNQPQHF
.	TRBV28	many	TRBJ1-3	TGTGCCAGCAGGAAGGAAAGCTCTGGAAACACCATATATTTT	CASRKESSGNTIYF
.	TRBV4-1	.	TRBJ1-1	TGCGCCAGCAGCCAAGGAACAGTTTTTGGCAAATACCAGAACACTGAAGCTTTCTTT	CASSQGTVFGKYQNTEAFF
.	TRBV19	.	TRBJ1-5	TGTGCCAGTAGTATGAGGGGAAAGAATAGCAATCAGCCCCAGCATTTT	CASSMRGKNSNQPQHF
.	TRBV7-2	many	TRBJ2-5	TGTGCCAGCAGCTCAGGCCTAGGGGGAGAGACCCAGTACTTC	CASSSGLGGETQYF
.	TRBV19	.	TRBJ1-3	TGTGCCAGTAGTACAGCGGGCTCTGGAAACACCATATATTTT	CASSTAGSGNTIYF
TRBD1	TRBV30	many	TRBJ1-5	TGTGCCTGGAGTGTAAGAGGAGGGGGCGCGGGCCAGCCCCAGCATTTT	CAWSVRGGGAGQPQHF
.	TRBV6-1	many	TRBJ2-5	TGTGCCAGCAGTGTTGACCACTCGGGCCAAGAGACCCAGTACTTC	CASSVDHSGQETQYF
.	TRBV6-2/TRBV6-3	many	TRBJ1-1	TGTGCCAGCAGCCTGGACCGGGCCTACACTGAAGCTTTCTTT	CASSLDRAYTEAFF